Each of the 22 T cell receptor beta chains below was sequenced from the same sample in a study of OX40 agonist ivuxolimab in advanced cancers. Clones were sequenced by immunoSEQ multiplex PCR, and TCRdb holds only the in-frame ones, with some missing. The profile covers approximately 48,000 clones, with around 77% appearing a single time and 2% to 2.5% taken by the ten largest. The sequences come from CD4+ or CD8+ T cells sorted from blood, collected in a trial of the OX40 agonist ivuxolimab. These receptors all come from an adult with an advanced solid tumor such as melanoma, head and neck, liver or kidney cancer.

The chain recombines TRBV28 with TRBJ2-7; D is ambiguous. The CDR3 sequence is 10 residues long. Between the trimmed V and J ends, which lost 5 bases and 3 bases, there was a span of 2 bases. CDR1 and CDR2 from the germline V gene are MDHEN and SYDVKM. The CDR3 region is CASSRYEQYF. The CDR3 nucleotides are TGTGCCAGCAGTCGCTACGAGCAGTACTTC.

This clone was found a few times. The rearrangement links TRBV18 to TRBJ2-5; 9 bases fit TRBD1. Germline loops: CDR1 KGHSH, CDR2 LQKENI. The ends lost 4 bases at V and 7 bases at J; junction bases unmatched: 19. The CDR3 runs 18 residues. CDR3 nucleotides: TGTGCCAGCTCACTTCAGAGGATCCGGGACAGGGTTCGATGGACCCAGTACTTC. Amino acid sequence: CASSLQRIRDRVRWTQYF.

This rearrangement joins TRBV5-1 to TRBJ1-6; the D gene is possibly TRBD1 (5 bases). Germline loops: CDR1 SGHRS, CDR2 YFSETQ. CDR3 length: 16 residues. Trimming pared 0 bases from V and 8 bases from J, leaving 15 bases between. The CDR3 bases are TGCGCCAGCAGCTTGGCTGGGACTTCCCCCCATTCACCCCTCCACTTT. Its protein product is CASSLAGTSPHSPLHF. The entire variable domain, with the rest obtained from reference TRBV5-1 and TRBJ1-6, is as follows: KAGVTQTPRYLIKTRGQQVTLSCSPISGHRSVSWYQQTPGQGLQFLFEYFSETQRNKGNFPGRFSGRQFSNSRSEMNVSTLELGDSALYLCASSLAGTSPHSPLHFGNGTRLTVT.

This clone is medium-sized (0.01 to 0.1%) by share. This chain connects TRBV9 to TRBJ2-1; TRBD1 might be the D (5 bases). Germline V gene lookup returns CDR1 SGDLS and CDR2 YYNGEE. V was clipped by 0 bases and J by 2 bases, with 6 bases between them. The CDR3 consists of 14 residues. Here the CDR3 reads CASSVAGPYNEQFF. For the CDR3, the DNA is TGTGCCAGCAGCGTAGCAGGGCCCTACAATGAGCAGTTCTTC.

V gene TRBV12-5 combines with J gene TRBJ2-2; D unclear. Trimming shortened V by 5 bases and J by 7 bases, and 8 bases separated the two germline ends. Looked up from germline, CDR1 is LGHNT and CDR2 is FRNRAP. The CDR3 has 12 amino acids. This CDR3 is CASGKTDGELFF. The DNA of the CDR3 is TGTGCTAGTGGTAAAACAGACGGGGAGCTGTTTTTT.

The genes are TRBV19 and TRBJ1-1, with D possibly matching TRBD1 (6 bases). CDR1 is LNHDA and CDR2 is SQIVND in the germline V gene (reference sequence). V dropped 5 bases and J dropped 0 bases, with 16 bases sitting between them. The CDR3 has 16 residues. CDR3 in DNA: TGTGCCAGTAGTCCCCCCAGGGGATGGCTGAACACTGAAGCTTTCTTT. Translating gives CASSPPRGWLNTEAFF.

A word on this clone: Within the sample, other DNA sequences also encode this same CDR3. The chain links TRBV5-1 to TRBJ1-1; perhaps TRBD1 as D (6 bases). V dropped 4 bases and J dropped 1 base, with 8 bases sitting between them. Germline V gene data show CDR1 as SGHRS and CDR2 as YFSETQ. This CDR3 has 13 amino acids. The CDR3 spells CASSLQGNTEAFF. DNA of the CDR3: TGCGCCAGCAGCCTACAGGGGAACACTGAAGCTTTCTTT.

The chain has TRBV5-5 and TRBJ2-2; the match to TRBD2 covers 9 bases. Per the germline V gene, CDR1 is SGHKS and CDR2 is YYEKEE (reference sequence). CDR3 length: 16 residues. V dropped 1 base and J dropped 6; count of bases not matched to a gene: 7. The CDR3 nucleotides are TGTGCCAGCAGCTTGCTTGGCGGGAGGGCCCCCGGGGAGCTGTTTTTT. It is translated as CASSLLGGRAPGELFF.

The CDR3 reads CASSPFRGGRVFYEQYF. CDR3 bases: TGCGCCAGCAGCCCCTTTCGGGGCGGGAGGGTGTTCTACGAGCAGTACTTC. The genes are TRBV4-1 and TRBJ2-7; 9 bases line up with TRBD2. CDR1 is MGHRA, CDR2 YSYEKL, per germline. The V segment lost 4 bases and the J segment 3 bases; nucleotides outside the gene matches: 13. The length of the CDR3 is 17 residues.

The chain links TRBV5-4 to TRBJ2-3, with 10 bases aligning to TRBD1. Germline V CDR1 and CDR2: SGHNT, YYREEE (reference sequence). Trimming at V came to 5 bases and at J to 5 bases, leaving 8 bases not matched to a gene. The CDR3 is 15 amino acids. In DNA, the CDR3 is TGTGCCAGCAGTCCGACAGGGGGCCGCGTAGATACGCAGTATTTT. It yields the protein CASSPTGGRVDTQYF.

The rearrangement joins TRBV19 to TRBJ1-2, with 7 bases lining up with TRBD1. J lost 1 base, V lost 3 bases, and 5 bases had no gene match. The CDR3 contains 15 residues. Germline CDR1 is LNHDA and CDR2 is SQIVND (reference sequence). The CDR3 region has the DNA TGTGCCAGTAGTATTGGGACAGCTGTTAACTATGGCTACACCTTC. Translated, it gives CASSIGTAVNYGYTF.

V and J are TRBV5-8 and TRBJ2-6; a weak D match, TRBD1 (5 bases). The germline gives CDR1 SGHTS, CDR2 YDEGEE. Trimming took off 4 bases at V and 1 base at J, with 9 bases between the two ends. This CDR3 comprises 15 residues. The CDR3 sequence is CASSRQHSGANVLTF. The CDR3, as DNA: TGTGCCAGCAGCCGACAGCATTCTGGGGCCAACGTCCTGACTTTC. The complete variable domain, with remaining parts taken from reference TRBV5-8 and TRBJ2-6, reads EAGVTQSPTHLIKTRGQQATLRCSPISGHTSVYWYQQALGLGLQFLLWYDEGEERNRGNFPPRFSGRQFPNYSSELNVNALELEDSALYLCASSRQHSGANVLTFGAGSRLTVL.

The genes are TRBV5-1 and TRBJ2-7; 8 bases map to TRBD1. Germline CDR1 SGHRS, CDR2 YFSETQ. The V and J ends lost 4 bases and 2 bases, in that order; junction bases with no gene match: 2. The CDR3 extends over 13 amino acids. The CDR3 nucleotides read TGCGCCAGCAGCCGGACAGGGACCTACGAGCAGTACTTC. It encodes CASSRTGTYEQYF. The variable domain in full, with the rest retrieved from reference TRBV5-1 and TRBJ2-7, is KAGVTQTPRYLIKTRGQQVTLSCSPISGHRSVSWYQQTPGQGLQFLFEYFSETQRNKGNFPGRFSGRQFSNSRSEMNVSTLELGDSALYLCASSRTGTYEQYFGPGTRLTVT.

Within the sample, this clone is medium-sized. The rearrangement links TRBV2 to TRBJ1-5, with D unresolved. The CDR3 runs 15 residues. Deletions cut 2 bases from V and 0 bases from J, with 8 bases between. Per the germline V gene, CDR1 is SNHLY and CDR2 is FYNNEI. Written as DNA, the CDR3 is TGTGCCAGCAGTGAAAGAGGGATTAGCAATCAGCCCCAGCATTTT. Its translation is CASSERGISNQPQHF.

V usage is TRBV5-1 and J usage is TRBJ1-1, with 9 bases that match TRBD1. CDR3 length equals 16 residues. From germline, CDR1 is SGHRS and CDR2 YFSETQ. V gave up 7 bases and J gave up 5 bases; unmatched junction bases: 15. The CDR3 DNA is TGCGCCAGCGGCAATACCGGGACAGGGCGACATACTGAAGCTTTCTTT. Translating it yields CASGNTGTGRHTEAFF.

This chain's CDR3 is CATKLEGSTEAFF. The CDR3 DNA is TGTGCCACTAAGTTGGAGGGGAGCACTGAAGCTTTCTTT. J is TRBJ1-1 and V is TRBV6-5; D is perhaps TRBD1 (5 bases). In germline, CDR1 is MNHEY, CDR2 SVGAGI. Between the trimmed V and J ends, which lost 10 bases and 4 bases, there was a span of 16 bases. There are 13 residues in the CDR3.

This clone has just a few counts. CDR3 residues: CASSPSDRQATNEKLFF. The DNA for the CDR3 is TGCGCCAGCAGTCCCTCCGACCGACAGGCAACTAATGAAAAACTGTTTTTT. V and J are TRBV23-1 and TRBJ1-4; a possible D gene is TRBD1 (6 bases). TRBV23-1 is noted as an ORF with a role that remains uncertain. This CDR3 spans 17 amino acids. V lost 4 bases and J 0 bases, leaving 15 bases between the germline ends.

The chain recombines TRBV5-1 with TRBJ2-5, with 8 bases that match TRBD2. With V trimmed by 7 bases and J by 2 bases, 10 bases remained unmatched. This CDR3 is built from 15 residues. Per germline, CDR1 SGHRS and CDR2 YFSETQ. The CDR3, as DNA: TGCGCCAGCGGGATGACTAGCGTGGGGCAAGAGACCCAGTACTTC. Translated, it gives CASGMTSVGQETQYF.

The J gene is TRBJ1-1, the V gene TRBV6-5; no definite D call. CDR3 length: 14 residues. CDR1 and CDR2 (germline): MNHEY, SVGAGI. The V end lost 3 bases, the J end lost 1 base, and 9 bases lay between the germline ends. The CDR3, as DNA: TGTGCCAGCAGTTATGGCCGACAGAACACTGAAGCTTTCTTT. Encoded protein: CASSYGRQNTEAFF.

This clone occurred once. The chain carries TRBV10-2 and TRBJ1-3; 7 bases match TRBD1. The CDR3 contains 15 residues. The junction had 8 bases not matched to a gene; V was cut back by 9 bases and J by 0 bases. In germline, CDR1 is WSHSY, CDR2 SAAADI. The CDR3 DNA reads as TGCGCCAGTTGGGGGACAGAGCTCTCTGGAAACACCATATATTTT. Translated: CASWGTELSGNTIYF.

The chain recombines TRBV7-3 with TRBJ2-5, with 13 bases identical to TRBD2. Germline assignment: CDR1 SGHTA and CDR2 FQGTGA. This CDR3 comprises 17 residues. V was pared by 0 bases and J by 4 bases, with 5 bases of the junction left unmatched. In DNA form, the CDR3 reads TGTGCCAGCAGCTTAACGGGCACTAGCGGGAGGGGAGAGACCCAGTACTTC. Translated: CASSLTGTSGRGETQYF.

The CDR3 spells CASSRQGAYGYTF. CDR3 bases: TGTGCCAGCAGCAGACAGGGAGCCTATGGCTACACCTTC. J is TRBJ1-2 and V is TRBV27; 7 nucleotides align to TRBD1. The germline CDR1 and CDR2 sequences are MNHEY and SMNVEV (reference sequence). The ends lost 6 bases at V and 4 bases at J; junction bases unmatched: 5. The CDR3 runs 13 residues.